This TCR beta chain was recovered during a study of technical replicates of blood from a handful of donors (dated by TCRdb to about 2017). Of note for this clone: It has no known antigen specificity. No base quality information exists; no much larger clone differs at one position.

Trimming accounts for 0 bases at V and 1 base at J, while the number of junction bases matched to no gene is 8. The CDR3 runs 17 amino acids, cysteine and phenylalanine included. Solely the CDR3 DNA is kept, with 51 bases framed from the first base. Per the germline V gene (reference sequence), GTSNPN is the CDR1 and SVGIG is the CDR2. Preparation of the library involved the immunoSEQ multiplex PCR assay. TCRdb mirrors the immuneACCESS table, restricted to in-frame sequences. Some clones are absent from its copies; in checked studies, under half trace to an unresolved V gene, and the reason for the others is unknown. The sample profile shows tens of thousands of clones; 90% to 95% of them were found once. The biggest ten clones account for approximately 0.22% of the sample.

The sequenced sample was T cells isolated from PBMCs. This chain is built from TRBV30 and TRBJ1-5; 8 middle bases align to TRBD1. The clonotype originates from a human donor in good health. The CDR3 region has the sequence CAWSVRGQGASNQPQHF. The DNA is as follows: TGTGCCTGGAGTGTACGTGGGCAGGGGGCAAGCAATCAGCCCCAGCATTTT. Joined to the reference TRBV30 and TRBJ1-5 proteins, this CDR3 gives the full variable domain: SQTIHQWPATLVQPVGSPLSLECTVEGTSNPNLYWYRQAAGRGLQLLFYSVGIGQISSEVPQNLSASRPQDRQFILSSKKLLLSDSGFYLCAWSVRGQGASNQPQHFGDGTRLSIL.